This record concerns one T cell receptor beta chain sequence. These data come from a study of blood T cell repertoires in COVID-19. Some clones are missing from TCRdb's copy, which holds only in-frame ones; the method was immunoSEQ multiplex PCR. The profile shows roughly 100,000 clones, 80% to 85% of them singletons. V shed 2 bases and J 2 bases; nucleotides not matched to a gene: 8. This CDR3 has 17 residues. Germline CDR1 and CDR2: LNHDA and SQIVND (reference sequence). The V and J genes are TRBV19 and TRBJ1-3; 8 positions agree with TRBD1. Input material: peripheral blood. The clonotype comes from a man aged 70 or older with active or convalescent COVID-19. The CDR3 region has the DNA TGTGCCAGTAGTATACTACACCTGGACAGGGCTGGAAACACCATATATTTT. The encoded protein is CASSILHLDRAGNTIYF.